This TCR beta chain comes out of a study of beta chain features in type 1 diabetes. Study-wide results and caveats: Across all four CD4+ subsets, people with type 1 diabetes showed modestly shorter TCRB CDR3s.

The investigators reverse transcribed all of the isolated RNA, so they sequenced expressed TCRB transcripts. Sequencing was performed with immunoSEQ multiplex PCR; in TCRdb, only in-frame clones are kept and a portion is missing. The sample lists more than 250,000 clones, over 20% seen once, with 0.028% in the top ten. This CDR3 spans 14 amino acids. CDR1 LGHNT and CDR2 FRNRAP come from the germline V gene. V was shortened by 5 bases and J by 6 bases, with 16 bases between the two germline ends. This clone has more than one count but fewer than ten. Its antigen is as yet unknown. This rearrangement joins TRBV12-5 to TRBJ2-5; D is unresolved. The clonotype comes from a woman in her thirties or forties with type 1 diabetes. The sequenced sample consisted of naive CD4+ T cells from blood. CDR3 sequence reads: CASGPTAEPQTQYF. The CDR3 DNA sequence: TGTGCTAGTGGTCCAACGGCGGAGCCCCAGACCCAGTACTTC.